This T cell receptor (beta chain) stems from a study of T-cell reconstitution after alpha-beta-depleted transplantation in children. Whole-study findings and limits: T-cell counts and diversity at one year following transplant were attributed mainly to newly produced T cells. Reportedly, roughly two months post-transplant, alpha-beta T cells arose from several hundred expanded graft clones. There were some patients whose high TCRbeta diversity at day 60 came from surviving recipient T cells and thymic progenitors.

The V gene's germline CDR1 is SGHTA and CDR2 FQGNSA. This CDR3 contains 15 residues. Trimming shortened V by 3 bases and J by 0 bases, and 9 bases separated the two germline ends. This clonotype was observed a few times. Its antigen is not known. TCRbeta library construction was performed incorporating unique molecular identifiers. TCRdb analysed the PCR reads with MiXCR anew, one entry per CDR3 protein. This table has over 100,000 distinct CDR3 sequences, over 9% appearing once. The chain uses TRBV7-2 and TRBJ2-1; maybe TRBD2 (5 bases). The origin of this receptor is a boy younger than 10 with acute lymphoblastic leukemia, due to receive a stem cell transplant. Sequences were derived from PBMCs, sampled before TCRalphabeta/CD19-depleted stem cell transplant. The CDR3 reads CASSFSGSSYNEQFF. The CDR3 region has the DNA TGTGCCAGCAGCTTCAGCGGTAGCTCCTACAATGAGCAGTTCTTC.